This TCR beta chain was found in a study of metastatic and nonmetastatic thyroid tumors. General study results and limits: Reported TCR beta diversity, measured in blood and tumor, was significantly higher for malignant thyroid tumors than for benign nodules.

In its sample, this clone was seen many times. The target antigen is unknown. TCRdb re-analyzed the PCR reads using MiXCR. The sample has fewer than 35,000 clones, 15% seen once. All patients were untreated before thyroid surgery. This CDR3 is built from 16 residues. CDR1 and CDR2 from the germline V gene are MNHNS and SASEGT. Between the trimmed V and J ends, which lost 6 bases and 0 bases, there was a span of 12 bases. This receptor was obtained from a male donor with papillary thyroid cancer or a benign thyroid nodule (not recorded which). Some clones in this sample may be carry-over from other donors' samples. The sample taken for sequencing was blood. The chain uses TRBV6-1 and TRBJ2-6; maybe TRBD1 (5 bases). CDR3 sequence: CASRPQGNSGANVLTF. The DNA of the CDR3 is TGTGCCAGCAGACCTCAGGGTAACTCTGGGGCCAACGTCCTGACTTTC.